This T cell receptor (beta chain) is drawn from a study of blood T cell repertoires in COVID-19 (dated by TCRdb to 2018 to 2021). Study-wide context: Samples covering the acute and convalescent phases of COVID-19 were provided by collaborators in the United States, Italy and Spain. The material from the prospective study consisted of cDNA or gDNA derived from T cells, B-cell-depleted T cells, or PBMCs. The dataset comprised deeply sampled blood TCRbeta repertoires from subjects exposed to, actively infected with, or recovered from COVID-19. The repertoires were released in a freely available public database intended as a resource for research on the immune response to SARS-CoV-2. Samples were obtained from the ongoing ImmuneRACE study (first 160 participants) and from some 1,300 subjects provided by 6 global collaborators. The sample metadata nearly always contained a de-identified subject ID, COVID-19 status, age in years and sex. HLA class I and class II types, where available, came from metadata supplied by the sample provider rather than from assay-based typing.

TCRbeta CDR3 regions were amplified from genomic DNA using the immunoSEQ Assay, a bias-controlled multiplex PCR. Per the authors' processing: The number of nucleated cells in each sample was estimated by amplification of reference gene primers within the assay. To quantify the absolute abundance of each unique TCRbeta CDR3 rearrangement, sequence reads were collapsed and filtered. Productive Simpson clonality was computed per sample as the square root of Simpson's diversity index over productive rearrangements. The clones in this table, taken by TCRdb from immuneACCESS, are in-frame only. Not every clone is retained; where verified, under half of the shortfall comes from an unresolved V gene, and the cause of the rest is unknown. The D gene and trimming were derived from the DNA, and the V and J assignments and clone size from that table. This sample holds about 340,000 clones; just over 85% were observed only once. The top ten clones comprise around 4.4% of the sample.

Enrolling through a virtual design, the prospective study's participants ranged in age from roughly 18 to 95 years and lived across around 25 United States geographic areas. Cohort assignment in the prospective study relied on participant-reported clinical history from a screening survey and a study questionnaire. In the prospective study, whole blood, serum and a nasopharyngeal or oropharyngeal swab were collected from each participant by mobile phlebotomists. Participants in the prospective study had the option to provide additional blood draws and questionnaires over a roughly 2-month period. Before DNA extraction, blood samples from the prospective study were shipped at room temperature or frozen. Regarding this clone: Its antigen is unknown. Base qualities are not at hand, and no much larger clone is one base apart.

What the research found in general, with its limitations: The quantity of clinical and demographic metadata differed by source and by participant and was supplied without curation.

The CDR3 goes from the cysteine to the phenylalanine over 14 residues. Only CDR3 DNA remains: 42 bases, in frame from the first base. Relative to germline, V is 4 bases shorter and J is 0 bases shorter, with 8 bases between their ends. CDR1 is given as SGHTS and CDR2 as YDEGEE, both from the germline V gene. The origin of this receptor is a woman between 40 and 55 years old with acute COVID-19. Recombination linked TRBV5-8 to TRBJ1-3; no confident D gene assignment can be made. Sequencing was performed on PBMCs or T cells enriched from blood (not recorded which). The DNA is TGTGCCAGCAGCAGCATACTCTCTGGAAACACCATATATTTT. This gives the protein CASSSILSGNTIYF.